These 12 T cell receptor beta chains share one sample of origin, sequenced in a study of blood T cell repertoires in COVID-19. Sequencing was performed with immunoSEQ multiplex PCR; in TCRdb, only in-frame clones are kept and a portion is missing. The sample shows some 700,000 clones, about 90% of them seen only once. Material for sequencing was peripheral blood. Receptor source: a woman aged 18-35 years with acute or convalescent COVID-19.

This chain uses TRBV24-1 with TRBJ1-2, with TRBD1 matching over 8 bases. Germline values: CDR1 KGHDR, CDR2 SFDVKD. This CDR3 has 16 residues. Losses at the gene ends were 1 base for V and 6 bases for J; bases not matched to a gene: 9. The CDR3 loop reads CATSDFGDRGTDGYTF. CDR3 in DNA: TGTGCCACCAGTGATTTTGGCGACAGGGGCACGGATGGCTACACCTTC.

The chain carries TRBV19 and TRBJ2-1; TRBD2 agrees at 8 bases. The germline CDR1 and CDR2 sequences are LNHDA and SQIVND (reference sequence). The CDR3 runs to 15 residues. V was clipped by 6 bases and J by 3 bases; unmatched bases: 7. The CDR3 bases are TGTGCCAGTAGCAGTAGCGGGATGAACTACAATGAGCAGTTCTTC. This sequence encodes CASSSSGMNYNEQFF.

The chain employs TRBV18 and TRBJ1-1; 7 nucleotides line up with TRBD1. The CDR3 consists of 15 residues. V lost 4 bases, J lost 1 base, and 6 bases stayed unmatched. Germline loops: CDR1 KGHSH, CDR2 LQKENI. The CDR3 sequence is CASSLQQGGNTEAFF. For the CDR3, the DNA is TGTGCCAGCTCACTTCAGCAGGGGGGGAACACTGAAGCTTTCTTT. Supplemented by reference TRBV18 and TRBJ1-1, the full variable domain reads NAGVMQNPRHLVRRRGQEARLRCSPMKGHSHVYWYRQLPEEGLKFMVYLQKENIIDESGMPKERFSAEFPKEGPSILRIQQVVRGDSAAYFCASSLQQGGNTEAFFGQGTRLTVV.

This sequence joins TRBV27 and TRBJ1-2; D gene uncertain. Germline V gives CDR1 MNHEY, CDR2 SMNVEV (reference sequence). CDR3 size: 14 residues. V lost 6 bases and J 2 bases, leaving 13 bases between the germline ends. CDR3 coding DNA: TGTGCCAGCAGGGGAAGCGGCAGCAACTATGGCTACACCTTC. Translating gives CASRGSGSNYGYTF.

The rearrangement uses TRBV7-2 and TRBJ1-2; TRBD1 aligns across 9 bases. Germline trimming cut 0 bases from V and 11 bases from J; bases unmatched to any gene: 10. The CDR3 extends over 15 amino acids. Germline loops: CDR1 SGHTA, CDR2 FQGNSA. CDR3 sequence reads: CASSLAPGTGSRYTF. DNA of the CDR3: TGTGCCAGCAGCTTAGCCCCCGGGACAGGGAGTAGGTACACCTTC.

The chain carries TRBV6-5 and TRBJ1-5; 9 bases match TRBD1. The germline V gene has CDR1 MNHEY and CDR2 SVGAGI. Unmatched junction bases numbered 3, after V lost 6 bases and J lost 3 bases. The CDR3 runs to 14 residues. CDR3 nucleotide sequence: TGTGCCAGCAGGGACAGGGGAGACAATCAGCCCCAGCATTTT. It codes for CASRDRGDNQPQHF.

The gene calls are TRBV24-1 and TRBJ2-1; tentative D call: TRBD2 (5 bases). Germline CDR1 KGHDR, CDR2 SFDVKD. With 0 bases removed from V and 8 bases from J, the gap between germline ends came to 13 bases. The CDR3 spans 15 residues. The CDR3 spells CATSDLQIGVDEQFF. The CDR3 nucleotides are TGTGCCACCAGTGATTTGCAAATCGGGGTCGATGAGCAGTTCTTC.

This clone was observed a few times. The chain has TRBV10-3 and TRBJ1-3; D call uncertain. With 10 bases removed from V and 4 bases from J, the gap between germline ends came to 17 bases. The CDR3 is made up of 14 amino acids. CDR1 ENHRY and CDR2 SYGVKD come from the germline V gene. The CDR3 region is CATLMNKIGNTIYF. DNA of the CDR3: TGTGCCACCCTCATGAACAAGATAGGAAACACCATATATTTT.

In DNA form, the CDR3 reads TGTGCCAGCAGCTTAGGGACAGAGCGGATGGGAGCTTTCTTT. Protein: CASSLGTERMGAFF. The chain carries TRBV5-6 and TRBJ1-1; 7 bases agree with TRBD1. Trimming took 2 bases from V and 10 from J; bases not matched to a gene: 11. The CDR3 runs 14 residues. Germline CDR1 and CDR2: SGHDT and YYEEEE.

This clone is a singleton in its sample. The chain carries TRBV5-5 and TRBJ1-5, with a possible D match to TRBD1 (5 bases). The CDR3 is made up of 14 amino acids. Deletions cut 4 bases from V and 5 bases from J, with 13 bases between. Germline V gene data show CDR1 as SGHKS and CDR2 as YYEKEE (reference sequence). CDR3 sequence: CASSPGGDDQPQHF. DNA for the CDR3: TGTGCCAGCAGCCCTGGGGGGGACGATCAGCCCCAGCATTTT.

This chain links TRBV18 with TRBJ1-1; perhaps TRBD1 as D (6 bases). Germline-derived CDR1 and CDR2 are KGHSH and LQKENI. The CDR3 consists of 14 residues. V lost 4 bases and J 1 base, leaving 10 bases between the germline ends. CDR3 region: CASSLRGANTEAFF. The CDR3 nucleotides read TGTGCCAGCTCACTTCGGGGGGCGAACACTGAAGCTTTCTTT.

The chain has TRBV24-1 and TRBJ1-2; 9 bases are a match to TRBD1. Per germline, CDR1 KGHDR and CDR2 SFDVKD. CDR3 size: 16 residues. The V gene end was trimmed by 2 bases and the J gene end by 4 bases; junction bases not matched to a gene: 7. The CDR3, as DNA: TGTGCCACCAGTGATTCCGGGACAGGGTTGCGCTATGGCTACACCTTC. This sequence encodes CATSDSGTGLRYGYTF.